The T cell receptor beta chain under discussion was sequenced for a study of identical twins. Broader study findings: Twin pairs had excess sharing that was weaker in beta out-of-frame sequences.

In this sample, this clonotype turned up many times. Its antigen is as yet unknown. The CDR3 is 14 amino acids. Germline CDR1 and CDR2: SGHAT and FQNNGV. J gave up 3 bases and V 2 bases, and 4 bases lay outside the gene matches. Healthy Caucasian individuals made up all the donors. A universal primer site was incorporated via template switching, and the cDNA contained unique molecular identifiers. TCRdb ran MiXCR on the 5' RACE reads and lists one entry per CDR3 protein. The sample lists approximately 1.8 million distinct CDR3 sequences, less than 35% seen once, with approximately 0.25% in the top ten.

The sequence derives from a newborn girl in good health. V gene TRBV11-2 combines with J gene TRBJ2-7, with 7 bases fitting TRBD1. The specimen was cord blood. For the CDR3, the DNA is TGTGCCAGCAGCTTACCTGGACAGGTCTACGAGCAGTACTTC. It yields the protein CASSLPGQVYEQYF.